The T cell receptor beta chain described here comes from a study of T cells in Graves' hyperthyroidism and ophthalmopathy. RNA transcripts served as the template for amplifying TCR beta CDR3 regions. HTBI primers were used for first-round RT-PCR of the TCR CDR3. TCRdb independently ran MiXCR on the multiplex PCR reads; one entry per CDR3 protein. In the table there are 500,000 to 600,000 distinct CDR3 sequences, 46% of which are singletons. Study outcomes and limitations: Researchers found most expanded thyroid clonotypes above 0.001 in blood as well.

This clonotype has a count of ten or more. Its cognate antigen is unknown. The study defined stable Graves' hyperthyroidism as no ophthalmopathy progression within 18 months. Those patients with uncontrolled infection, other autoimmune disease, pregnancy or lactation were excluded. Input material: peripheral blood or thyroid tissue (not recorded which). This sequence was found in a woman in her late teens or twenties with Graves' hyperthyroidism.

The CDR3 loop is CATSDFWPNTGELFF. CDR3 DNA sequence: TGTGCCACCAGTGATTTTTGGCCTAACACCGGGGAGCTGTTTTTT. The V and J genes are TRBV24-1 and TRBJ2-2; D not certain. The length of the CDR3 is 15 residues. Deletions cut 1 base from V and 2 bases from J, with 7 bases between. Germline V gives CDR1 KGHDR, CDR2 SFDVKD.